One sample yielded the 25 T cell receptor beta chains listed below, sequenced in a study of Ad26.COV2.S vaccination and SARS-CoV-2 variants (dated by TCRdb to about 2021). Interpreted using the paper, the time point label stands for: individuals recovered from natural SARS-CoV-2 infection. Libraries were prepared through the immunoSEQ multiplex PCR assay. This immuneACCESS table, as held by TCRdb, lists in-frame sequences with V and J called but not all clones. Of the missing ones, under half trace to an unresolved V gene in checked studies; the others have no known cause. A total of roughly 140,000 clones appear in this sample, about nine tenths of them only once. The leading ten clones occupy less than 6% of the sample. The sample consisted of peripheral blood, taken after recovery from COVID-19. The receptors come from a human donor who had recovered from COVID-19.

The chain has TRBV19 and TRBJ1-1, with a weak D call TRBD1 (5 bases). V gave up 10 bases and J gave up 1 base, with 19 bases separating them. The germline CDR1 and CDR2 sequences are LNHDA and SQIVND (reference sequence). The CDR3 spans 15 residues. The CDR3 region is CATLRWDGGNTEAFF. CDR3 DNA: TGTGCCACCCTAAGGTGGGATGGGGGGAACACTGAAGCTTTCTTT.

This clone appeared a single time. V and J are TRBV29-1 and TRBJ1-3; 8 nucleotides align to TRBD1. The CDR3 loop spans 12 amino acids. Germline V gene lookup returns CDR1 SQVTM and CDR2 ANQGSEA. The ends lost 5 bases at V and 4 bases at J; junction bases unmatched: 1. Written as DNA, the CDR3 is TGCAGCGTTAGGGACAGGGGAAACACCATATATTTT. Protein product: CSVRDRGNTIYF. The variable domain in full, completed from reference TRBV29-1 and TRBJ1-3, reads SAVISQKPSRDICQRGTSLTIQCQVDSQVTMMFWYRQQPGQSLTLIATANQGSEATYESGFVIDKFPISRPNLTFSTLTVSNMSPEDSSIYLCSVRDRGNTIYFGEGSWLTVV.

The chain joins TRBV19 to TRBJ2-7; 8 bases fit TRBD1. Losses at the gene ends were 3 bases for V and 3 bases for J; bases not matched to a gene: 7. The germline CDR1 and CDR2 sequences are LNHDA and SQIVND (reference sequence). CDR3 length: 15 residues. CDR3 coding DNA: TGTGCCAGTAGTATTGCAGGGGGCGCCGGCTACGAGCAGTACTTC. Translation: CASSIAGGAGYEQYF.

CDR3 in DNA: TGTGCCAGCAGACTGGAAGCAGGTAGTAGCACAGATACGCAGTATTTT. Translating it yields CASRLEAGSSTDTQYF. The chain is built from TRBV5-4 and TRBJ2-3; D remains unclear. V shed 5 bases and J shed 0 bases, with 16 bases lying between them. Per germline, CDR1 SGHNT and CDR2 YYREEE (reference sequence). This CDR3 region has 16 residues.

This clone was picked up one time. The rearrangement links TRBV18 to TRBJ2-7; D unclear. The CDR3 runs to 13 residues. Per the germline V gene, CDR1 is KGHSH and CDR2 is LQKENI. Trimming stripped 1 base from V and 1 base from J, with 5 bases between. The CDR3 protein is CASSPQASYEQYF. The CDR3 DNA is TGTGCCAGCTCACCACAAGCGTCCTACGAGCAGTACTTC.

The chain links TRBV4-3 to TRBJ1-1, with a weak D call TRBD1 (5 bases). From germline, CDR1 is LGHNA and CDR2 YSLEER. The V end was cut by 1 base, the J end by 4 bases, with 13 bases between. The CDR3 is 15 residues long. This chain's CDR3 is CASSQVPGLITEAFF. The CDR3 coding sequence is TGCGCCAGCAGCCAAGTTCCGGGACTTATCACTGAAGCTTTCTTT.

The CDR3 region is CASSSAGQGKDTQYF. The CDR3 DNA sequence: TGTGCCAGCAGTTCGGCCGGACAGGGGAAGGATACGCAGTATTTT. The chain combines TRBV28 with TRBJ2-3; TRBD1 matches 9 bases. Germline assignment: CDR1 MDHEN and CDR2 SYDVKM. The junction had 8 bases not matched to a gene; V was cut back by 4 bases and J by 6 bases. The CDR3 is 15 residues long.

This clone was observed once. The CDR3 sequence: CSVEREANEKLFF. As DNA, the CDR3 is TGCAGCGTTGAAAGGGAAGCTAATGAAAAACTGTTTTTT. The gene calls are TRBV29-1 and TRBJ1-4, with D unclear. V lost 2 bases, J lost 3 bases, and 7 bases lay in between. This CDR3 region has 13 residues. Germline values: CDR1 SQVTM, CDR2 ANQGSEA.

This clone showed up many times. The chain has TRBV10-2 and TRBJ1-2; D is perhaps TRBD1 (5 bases). CDR3 size: 12 residues. V dropped 4 bases and J dropped 2 bases, with 5 bases sitting between them. In germline, CDR1 is WSHSY, CDR2 SAAADI. CDR3: CASSAGNYGYTF. The CDR3 DNA reads as TGCGCCAGCAGTGCAGGGAACTATGGCTACACCTTC.

The CDR3 is CASSQGTYQEQYF. In DNA, the CDR3 is TGCGCCAGCAGTCAAGGTACGTATCAGGAGCAGTACTTC. V gene TRBV23-1 combines with J gene TRBJ2-7; no reliable D call. TRBV23-1 is sorted into the ORF group, with uncertain function. Between the trimmed V and J ends, which lost 2 bases and 7 bases, there was a span of 12 bases. CDR3 length: 13 residues.

The CDR3 DNA sequence: TGTGCCAGCAGGGGACAGGGCTCTGGAAACACCATATATTTT. It specifies CASRGQGSGNTIYF. The chain is built from TRBV6-5 and TRBJ1-3, with TRBD1 identical over 9 bases. Unmatched junction bases numbered 0, after V lost 6 bases and J lost 0 bases. The CDR3 runs 14 residues. Germline lookup yields CDR1 MNHEY and CDR2 SVGAGI.

This chain connects TRBV28 to TRBJ1-2; TRBD1 matches 8 bases. The CDR3 is 14 amino acids. CDR1 is MDHEN and CDR2 is SYDVKM in the germline V gene. Germline trimming cut 4 bases from V and 8 bases from J; bases unmatched to any gene: 9. CDR3 amino acids: CASSSTGQGQGYTF. The CDR3 nucleotides are TGTGCCAGCAGTTCAACTGGACAGGGTCAAGGCTACACCTTC.

The chain uses TRBV18 and TRBJ2-1; D is unclear. This CDR3 is built from 12 residues. CDR1 KGHSH and CDR2 LQKENI come from the germline V gene. V lost 6 bases and J lost 8, with 11 bases in between. The CDR3 loop reads CASSSGRDEQFF. Here the CDR3 DNA reads TGTGCCAGCTCGTCAGGAAGGGATGAGCAGTTCTTC.

The V gene is TRBV30, the J gene TRBJ2-1; D not resolved. This CDR3 region has 14 residues. Trimming took off 0 bases at V and 5 bases at J, with 11 bases between the two ends. CDR1 is GTSNPN and CDR2 is SVGIG in the germline V gene (reference sequence). The CDR3 DNA reads as TGTGCCTGGAGTGTACTATTGCAAGACAATGAGCAGTTCTTC. This translates into CAWSVLLQDNEQFF.

The chain uses TRBV4-1 and TRBJ1-4, with TRBD1 matching 7 bases. Trimming cost V 4 bases and J 0 bases; bases outside gene matches: 5. CDR1 is MGHRA, CDR2 YSYEKL, per germline. The CDR3 consists of 16 residues. The CDR3 DNA follows: TGCGCCAGCAGCCTACAGGGGACCGCAACTAATGAAAAACTGTTTTTT. Its protein product is CASSLQGTATNEKLFF.

This CDR3 reads CASSRIPNQPQHF. DNA of the CDR3: TGTGCCAGCAGCCGTATTCCAAATCAGCCCCAGCATTTT. The genes are TRBV3-1 (or the pseudogene TRBV3-2) and TRBJ1-5; D is undetermined. V lost 4 bases to trimming and J lost 4 bases, with 8 bases between them. CDR3 length: 13 amino acids. CDR1 and CDR2 from the germline V gene are LGHDT and YNNKEL (reference sequence).

The rearrangement uses TRBV28 and TRBJ1-5, with 7 bases fitting TRBD1. The CDR3 loop spans 15 amino acids. V was clipped by 10 bases and J by 7 bases; unmatched bases: 16. The germline V gene encodes CDR1 MDHEN and CDR2 SYDVKM. CDR3 nucleotide sequence: TGTGCCACCACCGAGGGCACAGGGGCAATGCAGCCCCAGCATTTT. It is translated as CATTEGTGAMQPQHF. The complete variable domain, with remaining parts taken from reference TRBV28 and TRBJ1-5, reads DVKVTQSSRYLVKRTGEKVFLECVQDMDHENMFWYRQDPGLGLRLIYFSYDVKMKEKGDIPEGYSVSREKKERFSLILESASTNQTSMYLCATTEGTGAMQPQHFGDGTRLSIL.

This clone was counted a few times. The CDR3 here is CASSLGQGDPNYGYTF. The CDR3 region has the DNA TGTGCCAGCAGTTTGGGACAGGGGGACCCGAACTATGGCTACACCTTC. The chain recombines TRBV6-5 with TRBJ1-2; 11 bases match TRBD1. Germline lookup yields CDR1 MNHEY and CDR2 SVGAGI. This CDR3 comprises 16 residues. V shed 4 bases and J 2 bases; nucleotides not matched to a gene: 6.

The CDR3 nucleotides read TGTGCCACCAGTGGGGGTGCATCCAATCAGCCCCAGCATTTT. Its protein product is CATSGGASNQPQHF. The chain carries TRBV24-1 and TRBJ1-5; no clear D gene. Germline V lookup: CDR1 KGHDR, CDR2 SFDVKD. Trimming cost V 5 bases and J 3 bases, with 10 bases left between them. The CDR3 spans 14 residues.

V is TRBV7-2 and J is TRBJ2-7, with D hard to call. From germline, CDR1 is SGHTA and CDR2 FQGNSA. Trimming took off 5 bases at V and 2 bases at J, with 19 bases between the two ends. The CDR3 spans 16 residues. Here the CDR3 DNA reads TGTGCCAGCAGCGCCCTGTTGTCCCAACTAACCTACGAGCAGTACTTC. Its protein product is CASSALLSQLTYEQYF.

The rearrangement uses TRBV27 and TRBJ2-1; D is ambiguous. CDR3 size: 14 residues. V dropped 1 base and J dropped 9 bases, with 13 bases sitting between them. The germline CDR1 and CDR2 sequences are MNHEY and SMNVEV (reference sequence). CDR3 nucleotides: TGTGCCAGCAGTTTATGGTCTGGGGAAGTTGAGCAGTTCTTC. It translates to CASSLWSGEVEQFF.

This chain joins TRBV5-6 and TRBJ1-1; 8 nucleotides agree with TRBD1. This CDR3 region has 15 residues. V shed 4 bases and J 1 base; nucleotides not matched to a gene: 6. Germline V gene lookup returns CDR1 SGHDT and CDR2 YYEEEE. The CDR3 nucleotides read TGTGCCAGCAGCAGACAGACAGGGGCGAACACTGAAGCTTTCTTT. Translated: CASSRQTGANTEAFF.

The J gene is TRBJ2-5, the V gene TRBV12-3 or TRBV12-4; a possible D gene is TRBD1 (6 bases). This CDR3 spans 13 amino acids. With 6 bases removed from V and 1 base from J, the gap between germline ends came to 9 bases. The CDR3 nucleotides are TGTGCCAGCAGAGACAGGATCCAAGAGACCCAGTACTTC. Translating it yields CASRDRIQETQYF.

The gene calls are TRBV28 and TRBJ2-2; 14 bases align to TRBD2. The length of the CDR3 is 19 residues. Germline CDR1 and CDR2: MDHEN and SYDVKM. Germline trimming cut 4 bases from V and 3 bases from J; bases unmatched to any gene: 10. CDR3 DNA sequence: TGTGCCAGCAGTTACCCCGGGACTAGCGGGGGAACTCACACCGGGGAGCTGTTTTTT. The encoded protein is CASSYPGTSGGTHTGELFF.

The J gene is TRBJ1-3, the V gene TRBV7-2; 8 positions agree with TRBD1. Germline-derived CDR1 and CDR2 are SGHTA and FQGNSA. This CDR3 region has 15 residues. V lost 5 bases, J lost 4 bases, and 7 bases stayed unmatched. CDR3 residues: CASSPRTGPGNTIYF. CDR3 nucleotide sequence: TGTGCCAGCAGCCCCCGGACAGGGCCCGGAAACACCATATATTTT. The full variable domain, with the rest looked up from reference TRBV7-2 and TRBJ1-3, is GAGVSQSPSNKVTEKGKDVELRCDPISGHTALYWYRQSLGQGLEFLIYFQGNSAPDKSGLPSDRFSAERTGGSVSTLTIQRTQQEDSAVYLCASSPRTGPGNTIYFGEGSWLTVV.